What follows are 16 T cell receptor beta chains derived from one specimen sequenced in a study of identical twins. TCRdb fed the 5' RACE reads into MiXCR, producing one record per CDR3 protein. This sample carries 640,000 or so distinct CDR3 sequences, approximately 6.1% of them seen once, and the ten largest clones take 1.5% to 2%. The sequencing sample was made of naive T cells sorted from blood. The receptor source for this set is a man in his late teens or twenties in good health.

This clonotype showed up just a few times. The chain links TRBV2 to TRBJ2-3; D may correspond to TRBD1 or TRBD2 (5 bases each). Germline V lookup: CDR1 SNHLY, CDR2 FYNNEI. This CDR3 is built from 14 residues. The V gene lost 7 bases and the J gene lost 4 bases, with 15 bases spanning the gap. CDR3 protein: CASTGTPVADTQYF. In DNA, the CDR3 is TGTGCCAGCACCGGGACCCCGGTCGCAGATACGCAGTATTTT.

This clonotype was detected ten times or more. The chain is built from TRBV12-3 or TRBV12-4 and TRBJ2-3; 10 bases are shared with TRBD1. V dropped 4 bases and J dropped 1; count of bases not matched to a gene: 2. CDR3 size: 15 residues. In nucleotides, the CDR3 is TGTGCCAGCAGTTGGGGACAGGGGCGCACAGATACGCAGTATTTT. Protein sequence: CASSWGQGRTDTQYF.

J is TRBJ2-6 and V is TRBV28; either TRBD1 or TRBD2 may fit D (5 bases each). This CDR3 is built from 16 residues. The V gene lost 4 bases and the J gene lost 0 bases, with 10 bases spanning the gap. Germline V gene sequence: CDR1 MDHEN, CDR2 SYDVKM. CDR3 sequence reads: CASSWGLSSGANVLTF. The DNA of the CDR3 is TGTGCCAGCAGTTGGGGGTTAAGCTCTGGGGCCAACGTCCTGACTTTC.

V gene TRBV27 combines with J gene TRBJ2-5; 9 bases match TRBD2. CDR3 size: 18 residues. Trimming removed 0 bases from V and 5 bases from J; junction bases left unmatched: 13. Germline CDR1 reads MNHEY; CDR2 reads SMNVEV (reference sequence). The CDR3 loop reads CASSLSGHGTSFLETQYF. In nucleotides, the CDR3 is TGTGCCAGCAGTTTATCGGGGCACGGGACTAGCTTCTTGGAGACCCAGTACTTC.

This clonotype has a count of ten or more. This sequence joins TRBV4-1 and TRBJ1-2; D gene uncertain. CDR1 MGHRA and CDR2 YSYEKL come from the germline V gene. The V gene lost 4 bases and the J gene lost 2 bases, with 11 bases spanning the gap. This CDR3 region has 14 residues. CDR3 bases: TGCGCCAGCAGCCCGAATGAGTTGAACTATGGCTACACCTTC. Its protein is CASSPNELNYGYTF.

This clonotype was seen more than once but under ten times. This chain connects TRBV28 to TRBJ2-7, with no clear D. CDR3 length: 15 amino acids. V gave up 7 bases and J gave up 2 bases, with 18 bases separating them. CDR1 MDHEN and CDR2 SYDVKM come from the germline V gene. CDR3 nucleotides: TGTGCCAGCAACACGTTCGGCGGCAGAACCTACGAGCAGTACTTC. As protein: CASNTFGGRTYEQYF.

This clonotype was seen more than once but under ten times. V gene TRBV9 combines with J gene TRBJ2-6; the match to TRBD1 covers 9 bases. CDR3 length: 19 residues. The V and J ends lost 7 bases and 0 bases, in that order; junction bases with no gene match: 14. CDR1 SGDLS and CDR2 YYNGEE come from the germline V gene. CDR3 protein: CASDFPRDRVSSGANVLTF. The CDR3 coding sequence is TGTGCCAGCGACTTCCCCCGGGACAGGGTTAGCTCTGGGGCCAACGTCCTGACTTTC.

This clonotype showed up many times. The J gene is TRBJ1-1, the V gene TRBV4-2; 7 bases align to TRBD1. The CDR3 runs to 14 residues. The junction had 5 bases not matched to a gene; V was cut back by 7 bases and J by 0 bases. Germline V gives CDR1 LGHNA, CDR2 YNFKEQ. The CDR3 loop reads CASMTGPLNTEAFF. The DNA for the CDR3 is TGTGCCAGCATGACAGGGCCGCTGAACACTGAAGCTTTCTTT.

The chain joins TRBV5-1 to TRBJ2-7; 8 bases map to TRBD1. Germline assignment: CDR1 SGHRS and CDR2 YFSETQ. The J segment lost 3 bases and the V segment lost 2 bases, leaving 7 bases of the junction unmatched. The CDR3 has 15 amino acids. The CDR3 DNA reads TGCGCCAGCAGCTTAGGGACAGGACGTGACTACGAGCAGTACGTC. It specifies CASSLGTGRDYEQYV.

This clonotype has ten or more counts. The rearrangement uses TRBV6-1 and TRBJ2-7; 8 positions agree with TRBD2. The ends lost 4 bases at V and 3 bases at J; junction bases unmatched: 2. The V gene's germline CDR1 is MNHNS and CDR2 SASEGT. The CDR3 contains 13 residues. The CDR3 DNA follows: TGTGCCAGCAGTGTGGGACTAGTCTACGAGCAGTACTTC. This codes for CASSVGLVYEQYF.

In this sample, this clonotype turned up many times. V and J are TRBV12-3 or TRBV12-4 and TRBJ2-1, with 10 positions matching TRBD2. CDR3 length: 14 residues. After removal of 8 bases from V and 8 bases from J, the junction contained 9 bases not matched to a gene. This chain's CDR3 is CASHKREGRDEQFF. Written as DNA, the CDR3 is TGTGCCAGCCACAAGCGGGAGGGCCGGGATGAGCAGTTCTTC.

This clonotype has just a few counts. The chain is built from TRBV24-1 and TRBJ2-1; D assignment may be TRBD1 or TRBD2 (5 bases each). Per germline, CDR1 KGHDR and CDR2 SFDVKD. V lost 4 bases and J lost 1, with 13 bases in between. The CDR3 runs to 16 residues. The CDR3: CATSEGLRGSYNEQFF. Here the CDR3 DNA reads TGTGCCACCAGTGAAGGGCTGAGGGGATCCTACAATGAGCAGTTCTTC.

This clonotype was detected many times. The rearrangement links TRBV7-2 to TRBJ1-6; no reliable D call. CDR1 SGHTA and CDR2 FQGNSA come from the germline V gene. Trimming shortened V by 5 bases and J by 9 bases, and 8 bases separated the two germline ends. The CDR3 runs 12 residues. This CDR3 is CASSESASPLHF. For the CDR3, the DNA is TGTGCCAGCAGCGAATCGGCTTCACCCCTCCACTTT.

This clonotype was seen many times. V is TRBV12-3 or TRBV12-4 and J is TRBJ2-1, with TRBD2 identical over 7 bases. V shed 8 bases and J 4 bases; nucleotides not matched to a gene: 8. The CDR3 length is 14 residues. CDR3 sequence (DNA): TGTGCCAGCGGTCCGGCTAGCGGTTACAATGAGCAGTTCTTC. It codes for CASGPASGYNEQFF.

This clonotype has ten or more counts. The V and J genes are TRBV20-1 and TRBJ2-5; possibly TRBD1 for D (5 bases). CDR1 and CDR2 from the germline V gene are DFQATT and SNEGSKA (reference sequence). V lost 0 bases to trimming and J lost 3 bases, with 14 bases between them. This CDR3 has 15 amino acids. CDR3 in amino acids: CSARDARESEETQYF. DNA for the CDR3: TGCAGTGCTAGAGATGCCAGGGAAAGTGAAGAGACCCAGTACTTC.

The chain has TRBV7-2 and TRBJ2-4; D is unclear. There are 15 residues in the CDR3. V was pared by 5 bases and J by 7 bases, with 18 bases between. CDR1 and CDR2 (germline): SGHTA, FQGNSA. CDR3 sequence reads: CASSPKPVGSNIQYF. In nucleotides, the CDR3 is TGTGCCAGCAGCCCCAAGCCGGTTGGGTCGAACATTCAGTACTTC.